These 25 T cell receptor beta chains were sequenced from one sample in a study of Graves' ophthalmopathy and Graves' hyperthyroidism. RNA served as the template for amplifying TCR beta CDR3 regions. HTBI primers were employed in first-round RT-PCR, then a second-round multiplex PCR followed. In TCRdb, the multiplex PCR reads were re-called with MiXCR into one record per CDR3 protein. This table holds around 1,000,000 distinct CDR3 sequences, about 36% found once. Sequences were obtained from peripheral blood or thyroid tissue (not recorded which). Receptors originate from an adult man with Graves' hyperthyroidism.

There are many counts of this clonotype. The V gene is TRBV9, the J gene TRBJ2-2, with TRBD2 as a possible D gene (5 bases). The length of the CDR3 is 17 residues. Trimming cost V 4 bases and J 3 bases, with 19 bases left between them. The germline V gene encodes CDR1 SGDLS and CDR2 YYNGEE. The CDR3 here is CASSPEASEGYTGELFF. The CDR3 DNA reads TGTGCCAGCAGCCCCGAGGCGAGTGAGGGCTACACCGGGGAGCTGTTTTTT. Looking up the rest from reference TRBV9 and TRBJ2-2 gives the full variable domain: DSGVTQTPKHLITATGQRVTLRCSPRSGDLSVYWYQQSLDQGLQFLIQYYNGEERAKGNILERFSAQQFPDLHSELNLSSLELGDSALYFCASSPEASEGYTGELFFGEGSRLTVL.

This clonotype was counted ten times or more. The rearrangement uses TRBV20-1 and TRBJ2-3; 9 bases agree with TRBD2. J lost 0 bases, V lost 4 bases, and 11 bases had no gene match. CDR3 length: 17 amino acids. Germline lookup yields CDR1 DFQATT and CDR2 SNEGSKA (reference sequence). CDR3 region: CSAKYSPSGISTDTQYF. CDR3 in DNA: TGCAGTGCTAAGTATTCCCCTAGCGGGATAAGCACAGATACGCAGTATTTT.

The table lists this clonotype with many counts. The V gene is TRBV2, the J gene TRBJ1-6; a possible D gene is TRBD1 (5 bases). CDR3 length equals 12 residues. V lost 8 bases and J 5 bases, leaving 7 bases between the germline ends. Germline V gene lookup returns CDR1 SNHLY and CDR2 FYNNEI. The CDR3 region is CASLQDNSPLHF. The CDR3 DNA is TGTGCCAGCCTACAGGATAATTCACCCCTCCACTTT. The variable domain in full, with the rest retrieved from reference TRBV2 and TRBJ1-6, is EPEVTQTPSHQVTQMGQEVILRCVPISNHLYFYWYRQILGQKVEFLVSFYNNEISEKSEIFDDQFSVERPDGSNFTLKIRSTKLEDSAMYFCASLQDNSPLHFGNGTRLTVT.

The V call is TRBV18, the J call TRBJ1-1, with TRBD1 as a possible D gene (5 bases). V was clipped by 4 bases and J by 3 bases, with 9 bases between them. Germline CDR1 and CDR2: KGHSH and LQKENI. This CDR3 contains 13 residues. CDR3 residues: CASSRDEDTEAFF. The CDR3 DNA reads as TGTGCCAGCTCACGGGACGAGGACACTGAAGCTTTCTTT. Supplemented by reference TRBV18 and TRBJ1-1, the full variable domain reads NAGVMQNPRHLVRRRGQEARLRCSPMKGHSHVYWYRQLPEEGLKFMVYLQKENIIDESGMPKERFSAEFPKEGPSILRIQQVVRGDSAAYFCASSRDEDTEAFFGQGTRLTVV.

The CDR3 is CASSVDGSGPQPQHF. The DNA of the CDR3 is TGTGCCAGCAGCGTAGATGGGTCAGGGCCTCAGCCCCAGCATTTT. The rearrangement links TRBV9 to TRBJ1-5; D is possibly TRBD1 (5 bases). This CDR3 comprises 15 residues. The V gene lost 0 bases and the J gene lost 6 bases, with 13 bases spanning the gap. Germline lookup yields CDR1 SGDLS and CDR2 YYNGEE.

The chain links TRBV29-1 to TRBJ2-5; TRBD2 agrees at 12 bases. The CDR3 is 14 residues long. With V trimmed by 4 bases and J by 5 bases, 5 bases remained unmatched. The germline CDR1 and CDR2 sequences are SQVTM and ANQGSEA. CDR3 bases: TGCAGCGTTGGACTAGCGGGAGAAGGGGAGACCCAGTACTTC. This gives the protein CSVGLAGEGETQYF.

This clonotype was seen repeatedly, ten times or more. The genes are TRBV2 and TRBJ1-1; 7 bases are a match to TRBD1. V trimming: 10 bases; J trimming: 0 bases; junction bases outside the gene matches: 5. CDR1 and CDR2 (germline): SNHLY, FYNNEI. This CDR3 is 13 amino acids long. CDR3 nucleotide sequence: TGTGCCACGGTGGGACAGCTGAACACTGAAGCTTTCTTT. It translates to CATVGQLNTEAFF.

This clonotype has a count of ten or more. This rearrangement joins TRBV7-2 to TRBJ2-3; 8 positions agree with TRBD2. The CDR3 consists of 13 residues. Germline V gene data show CDR1 as SGHTA and CDR2 as FQGNSA. With 5 bases clipped from V and 3 bases from J, the junction kept 1 base outside the gene matches. The CDR3 spells CASSPSGTDTQYF. The DNA for the CDR3 is TGTGCCAGCAGCCCTAGCGGGACAGATACGCAGTATTTT.

The rearrangement uses TRBV6-1 and TRBJ2-2; D is unresolved. This CDR3 has 17 residues. Trimming shortened V by 5 bases and J by 7 bases, and 23 bases separated the two germline ends. CDR1 and CDR2 (germline): MNHNS, SASEGT. CDR3 in DNA: TGTGCCAGCAGTCCGCGACCCACATCTCTTGATGGCGGGGAGCTGTTTTTT. This codes for CASSPRPTSLDGGELFF.

This chain joins TRBV20-1 and TRBJ1-3; possibly TRBD1 for D (6 bases). This CDR3 is built from 14 residues. Per the germline V gene, CDR1 is DFQATT and CDR2 is SNEGSKA (reference sequence). V was shortened by 6 bases and J by 1 base, with 13 bases between the two germline ends. DNA of the CDR3: TGCAGTGCACCCGAAGGGGGGTCTGGAAACACCATATATTTT. Encoded protein: CSAPEGGSGNTIYF.

Note on this clonotype: One end of the junction does not line up with germline, which may come from a read error. V and J are TRBV10-1 and TRBJ1-5, with D possibly being TRBD1 (5 bases). This CDR3 has 16 residues. CDR1 and CDR2 from the germline V gene are WNHNN and SYGVQD (reference sequence). CDR3 bases: TGTGCCAGCAGCCCGGCAATAGGGGCTAGCAATCAGCCCCAGCATTTT. This translates into CASSPAIGASNQPQHF.

The chain has TRBV25-1 and TRBJ2-7, with 7 bases lining up with TRBD2. This CDR3 spans 14 amino acids. Germline CDR1 and CDR2: MGHDK and SYGVNS. V dropped 8 bases and J dropped 3; count of bases not matched to a gene: 10. The CDR3 sequence is CASVEGGTIYEQYF. CDR3 nucleotide sequence: TGTGCCAGCGTTGAAGGCGGGACTATCTACGAGCAGTACTTC.

As for this clonotype: At one boundary the junction diverges from the germline segment, which might be a read error. The chain employs TRBV9 and TRBJ1-5; tentative D call: TRBD1 (6 bases). The CDR3 contains 15 residues. Germline-derived CDR1 and CDR2 are SGDLS and YYNGEE. The CDR3 bases are TGTGCCAGCAGCGTAGGGGGCGGGGGCAAGCAGCCCCAGCATTTT. As protein: CASSVGGGGKQPQHF.

The chain uses TRBV10-3 and TRBJ1-5; no definite D call. This CDR3 contains 13 residues. Per germline, CDR1 ENHRY and CDR2 SYGVKD. Trimming took off 2 bases at V and 5 bases at J, with 7 bases between the two ends. In nucleotides, the CDR3 is TGTGCCATCAGTGAGGACGGTTATCAGCCCCAGCATTTT. Translated, it gives CAISEDGYQPQHF.

This clonotype was found once. The DNA for the CDR3 is TGCAGTGCTAGAGATGTCGGGTGGATCTGGGGGCAGTACTTC. Translation gives CSARDVGWIWGQYF. The chain employs TRBV20-1 and TRBJ2-7; D is uncertain. The V end was cut by 0 bases, the J end by 9 bases, with 18 bases between. Germline CDR1 and CDR2: DFQATT and SNEGSKA (reference sequence). The length of the CDR3 is 14 residues.

The chain is built from TRBV19 and TRBJ1-1, with D hard to call. Trimming took 5 bases from V and 8 from J, leaving 12 bases between them. CDR1 LNHDA and CDR2 SQIVND come from the germline V gene (reference sequence). The CDR3 runs to 12 residues. The CDR3, as DNA: TGTGCCAGTAGTGCTCGGGTTTCCGAAGCTTTCTTT. Protein sequence: CASSARVSEAFF.

This clonotype occurred many times. The chain couples TRBV11-2 to TRBJ2-7; 8 nucleotides line up with TRBD1. The CDR3 covers 14 residues. CDR1 and CDR2 from the germline V gene are SGHAT and FQNNGV. J lost 4 bases, V lost 8 bases, and 10 bases had no gene match. This chain's CDR3 is CASLGSTGDYEQYF. The CDR3 region has the DNA TGTGCCAGCCTTGGTTCGACAGGGGATTACGAGCAGTACTTC.

This clonotype was detected once. The chain is built from TRBV29-1 and TRBJ2-7, with 12 positions matching TRBD1. The CDR3 contains 14 residues. The germline gives CDR1 SQVTM, CDR2 ANQGSEA. V lost 7 bases, J lost 6 bases, and 10 bases stayed unmatched. The CDR3 sequence: CSGRDRGRICEQYF. The CDR3 DNA is TGCAGCGGGAGGGACAGGGGGCGAATCTGCGAGCAGTACTTC.

The chain carries TRBV15 and TRBJ1-3; 7 bases line up with TRBD1. This CDR3 is built from 16 residues. Per germline, CDR1 LNHNV and CDR2 YYDKDF (reference sequence). Trimming at V came to 3 bases and at J to 2 bases, leaving 7 bases not matched to a gene. CDR3 amino acids: CATSSLTGTPGNTIYF. Here the CDR3 DNA reads TGTGCCACCAGCAGCTTGACAGGGACCCCTGGAAACACCATATATTTT.

The V gene is TRBV10-3, the J gene TRBJ2-7; the match to TRBD1 covers 7 bases. The germline CDR1 and CDR2 sequences are ENHRY and SYGVKD. CDR3 length equals 15 residues. Trimming took 4 bases from V and 3 from J; bases not matched to a gene: 9. CDR3 coding DNA: TGTGCCATCAGTGGAGTTCAGGGGGAGTTCTACGAGCAGTACTTC. Its protein is CAISGVQGEFYEQYF.

This chain connects TRBV12-3 or TRBV12-4 to TRBJ1-1; TRBD1 might be the D (5 bases). Trimming cost V 4 bases and J 11 bases, with 20 bases left between them. The CDR3 covers 14 residues. CDR3 nucleotide sequence: TGTGCCAGCAGTTACTCGTCCGGGGGATGGCAGGCTTTCTTT. This gives the protein CASSYSSGGWQAFF.

Turning to this clonotype: A much bigger clone sits one base away, suggesting this may be a read error. The chain employs TRBV10-3 and TRBJ1-1; D is ambiguous. Trimming left V 5 bases short and J 8 bases short, with 9 bases between. The CDR3 runs 11 residues. Looked up from germline, CDR1 is ENHRY and CDR2 is SYGVKD. This chain's CDR3 is CAISSTVEAFF. The DNA of the CDR3 is TGTGCCATCAGTTCCACGGTCGAAGCTTTCTTT.

This clonotype has at least ten counts. The chain couples TRBV14 to TRBJ2-7; D ambiguous. Germline V gene data show CDR1 as SGHDN and CDR2 as FVKESK. This CDR3 is built from 14 residues. The V and J ends lost 0 bases and 1 base respectively, with 7 bases between them. The CDR3 region is CASSQDDGSYEQYF. The CDR3, as DNA: TGTGCCAGCAGCCAAGATGACGGATCCTACGAGCAGTACTTC.

The chain links TRBV7-2 to TRBJ2-7; TRBD2 agrees at 9 bases. The trim removed 1 base at V and 2 bases at J, leaving 6 bases unmatched. CDR3 length: 16 residues. The germline V gene has CDR1 SGHTA and CDR2 FQGNSA. The CDR3 sequence: CASSLGGGGSTYEQYF. The CDR3 DNA reads as TGTGCCAGCAGCTTAGGCGGGGGGGGCTCCACCTACGAGCAGTACTTC. Looking up the rest from reference TRBV7-2 and TRBJ2-7 gives the full variable domain: GAGVSQSPSNKVTEKGKDVELRCDPISGHTALYWYRQSLGQGLEFLIYFQGNSAPDKSGLPSDRFSAERTGGSVSTLTIQRTQQEDSAVYLCASSLGGGGSTYEQYFGPGTRLTVT.

The rearrangement links TRBV12-5 to TRBJ1-1; D is unresolved. Trimming cost V 3 bases and J 0 bases, with 26 bases left between them. Germline CDR1 is LGHNT and CDR2 is FRNRAP. There are 20 residues in the CDR3. CDR3 nucleotides: TGTGCTAGTGGTTTCACAAACCACCCCAGAGGGCGCGGCCTGAACACTGAAGCTTTCTTT. This translates into CASGFTNHPRGRGLNTEAFF. The full variable domain, with the rest looked up from reference TRBV12-5 and TRBJ1-1, is DARVTQTPRHKVTEMGQEVTMRCQPILGHNTVFWYRQTMMQGLELLAYFRNRAPLDDSGMPKDRFSAEMPDATLATLKIQPSEPRDSAVYFCASGFTNHPRGRGLNTEAFFGQGTRLTVV.